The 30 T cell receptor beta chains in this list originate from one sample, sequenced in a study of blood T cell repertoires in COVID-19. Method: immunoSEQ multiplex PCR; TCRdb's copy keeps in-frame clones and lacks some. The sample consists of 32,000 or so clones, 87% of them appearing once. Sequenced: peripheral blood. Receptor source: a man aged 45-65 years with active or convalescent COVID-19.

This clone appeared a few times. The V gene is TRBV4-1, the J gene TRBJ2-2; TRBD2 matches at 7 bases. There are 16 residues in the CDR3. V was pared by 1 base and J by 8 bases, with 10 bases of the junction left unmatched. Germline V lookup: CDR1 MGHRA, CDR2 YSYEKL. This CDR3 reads CASSQAGGTKGGELFF. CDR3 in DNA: TGCGCCAGCAGCCAAGCGGGCGGGACTAAAGGGGGGGAGCTGTTTTTT.

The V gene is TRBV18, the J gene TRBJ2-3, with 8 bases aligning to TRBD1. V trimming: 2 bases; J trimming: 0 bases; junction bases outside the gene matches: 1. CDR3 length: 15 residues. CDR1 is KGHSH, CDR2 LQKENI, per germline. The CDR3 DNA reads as TGTGCCAGCTCACCAAGACAGGGGAGCACAGATACGCAGTATTTT. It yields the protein CASSPRQGSTDTQYF.

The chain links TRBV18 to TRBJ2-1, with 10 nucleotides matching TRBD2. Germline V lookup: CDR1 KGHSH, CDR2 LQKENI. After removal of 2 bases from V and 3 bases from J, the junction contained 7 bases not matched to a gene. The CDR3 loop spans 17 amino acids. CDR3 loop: CASSPVAGLAVYNEQFF. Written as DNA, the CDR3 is TGTGCCAGCTCACCAGTCGCTGGACTAGCGGTCTACAATGAGCAGTTCTTC.

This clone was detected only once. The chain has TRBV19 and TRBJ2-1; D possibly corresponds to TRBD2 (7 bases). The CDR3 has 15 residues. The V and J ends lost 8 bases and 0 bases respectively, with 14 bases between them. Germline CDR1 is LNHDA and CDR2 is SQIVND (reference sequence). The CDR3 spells CASVPGGASYNEQFF. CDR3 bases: TGTGCCAGTGTGCCGGGGGGCGCCTCCTACAATGAGCAGTTCTTC. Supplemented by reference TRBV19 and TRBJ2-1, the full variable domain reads DGGITQSPKYLFRKEGQNVTLSCEQNLNHDAMYWYRQDPGQGLRLIYYSQIVNDFQKGDIAEGYSVSREKKESFPLTVTSAQKNPTAFYLCASVPGGASYNEQFFGPGTRLTVL.

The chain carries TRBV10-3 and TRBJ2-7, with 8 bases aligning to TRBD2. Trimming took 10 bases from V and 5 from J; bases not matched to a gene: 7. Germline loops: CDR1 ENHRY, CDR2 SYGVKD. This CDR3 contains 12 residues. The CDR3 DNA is TGTGCCAGCGACGGGGGGGGCAACGAGCAGTACTTC. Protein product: CASDGGGNEQYF.

CDR3 DNA sequence: TGTGCCAGCAGTGAATACCATGGACAGGGTTCCTATAATTCACCCCTCCACTTT. This sequence encodes CASSEYHGQGSYNSPLHF. The chain carries TRBV6-1 and TRBJ1-6; TRBD1 matches 8 bases. Germline CDR1 is MNHNS and CDR2 is SASEGT. V lost 2 bases, J lost 1 base, and 7 bases stayed unmatched. The CDR3 is 18 residues long.

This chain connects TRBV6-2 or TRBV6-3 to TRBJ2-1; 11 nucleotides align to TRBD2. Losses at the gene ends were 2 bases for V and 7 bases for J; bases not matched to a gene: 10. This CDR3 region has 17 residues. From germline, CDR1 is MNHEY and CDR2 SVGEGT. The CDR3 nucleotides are TGTGCCAGCAGTTACAGATTCGGGACTAGCGGAGCTAATGAGCAGTTCTTC. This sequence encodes CASSYRFGTSGANEQFF.

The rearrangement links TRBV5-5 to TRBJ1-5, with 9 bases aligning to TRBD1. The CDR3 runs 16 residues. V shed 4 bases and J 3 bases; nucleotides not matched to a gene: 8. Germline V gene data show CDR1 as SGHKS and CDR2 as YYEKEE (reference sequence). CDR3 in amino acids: CASSRRDRENNQPQHF. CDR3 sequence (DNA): TGTGCCAGCAGCCGGAGGGACAGGGAGAACAATCAGCCCCAGCATTTT. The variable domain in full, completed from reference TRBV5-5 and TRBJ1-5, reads DAGVTQSPTHLIKTRGQQVTLRCSPISGHKSVSWYQQVLGQGPQFIFQYYEKEERGRGNFPDRFSARQFPNYSSELNVNALLLGDSALYLCASSRRDRENNQPQHFGDGTRLSIL.

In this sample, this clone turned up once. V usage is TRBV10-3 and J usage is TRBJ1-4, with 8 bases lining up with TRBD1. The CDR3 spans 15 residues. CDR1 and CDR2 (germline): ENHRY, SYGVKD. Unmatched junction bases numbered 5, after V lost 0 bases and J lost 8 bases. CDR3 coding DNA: TGTGCCATCAGTGAGTCGAGGCAGGGGGCGGAAAAACTGTTTTTT. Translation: CAISESRQGAEKLFF.

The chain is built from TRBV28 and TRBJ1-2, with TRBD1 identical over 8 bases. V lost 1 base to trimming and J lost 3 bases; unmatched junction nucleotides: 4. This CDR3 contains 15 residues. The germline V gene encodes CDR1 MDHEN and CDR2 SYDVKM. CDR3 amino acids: CASSLSAGGDYGYTF. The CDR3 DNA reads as TGTGCCAGCAGTTTATCCGCAGGGGGCGACTATGGCTACACCTTC.

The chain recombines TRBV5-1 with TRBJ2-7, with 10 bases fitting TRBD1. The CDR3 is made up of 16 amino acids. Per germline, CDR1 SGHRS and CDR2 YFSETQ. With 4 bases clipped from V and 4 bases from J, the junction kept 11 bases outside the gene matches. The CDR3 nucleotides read TGCGCCAGCAGCCCTTGGAGGGGACAGGGGCCTTACGAGCAGTACTTC. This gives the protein CASSPWRGQGPYEQYF.

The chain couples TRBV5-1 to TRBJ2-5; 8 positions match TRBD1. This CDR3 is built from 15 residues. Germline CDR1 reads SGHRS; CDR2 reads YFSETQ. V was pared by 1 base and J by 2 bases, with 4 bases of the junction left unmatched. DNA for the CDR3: TGCGCCAGCAGCTTGTTACAGGGGGGACAAGAGACCCAGTACTTC. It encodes CASSLLQGGQETQYF.

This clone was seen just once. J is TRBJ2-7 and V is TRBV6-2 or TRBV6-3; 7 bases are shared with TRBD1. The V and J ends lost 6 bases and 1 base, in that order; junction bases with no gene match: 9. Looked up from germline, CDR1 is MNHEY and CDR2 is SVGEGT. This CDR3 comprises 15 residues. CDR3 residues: CASSYDRDPSYEQYF. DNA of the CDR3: TGTGCCAGCAGCTATGACAGGGACCCATCCTACGAGCAGTACTTC.

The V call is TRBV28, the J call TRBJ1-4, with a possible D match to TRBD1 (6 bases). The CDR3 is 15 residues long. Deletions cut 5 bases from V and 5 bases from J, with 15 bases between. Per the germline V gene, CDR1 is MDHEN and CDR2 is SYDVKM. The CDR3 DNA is TGTGCCAGCAGTGACCCGAGCAGGGGAAATGAAAAACTGTTTTTT. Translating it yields CASSDPSRGNEKLFF.

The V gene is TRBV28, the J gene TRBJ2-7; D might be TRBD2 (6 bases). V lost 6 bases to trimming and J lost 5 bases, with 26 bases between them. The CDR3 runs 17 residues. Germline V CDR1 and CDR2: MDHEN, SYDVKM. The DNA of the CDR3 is TGTGCCAGCAGCCCTTTTTGGGATGGTTGGCGGGGAGACGAGCAGTACTTC. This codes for CASSPFWDGWRGDEQYF. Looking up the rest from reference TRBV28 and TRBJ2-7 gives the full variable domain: DVKVTQSSRYLVKRTGEKVFLECVQDMDHENMFWYRQDPGLGLRLIYFSYDVKMKEKGDIPEGYSVSREKKERFSLILESASTNQTSMYLCASSPFWDGWRGDEQYFGPGTRLTVT.

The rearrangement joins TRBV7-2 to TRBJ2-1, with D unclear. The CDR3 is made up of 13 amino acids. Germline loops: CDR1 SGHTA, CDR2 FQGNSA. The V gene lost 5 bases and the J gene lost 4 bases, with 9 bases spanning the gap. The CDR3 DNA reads TGTGCCAGCAGCCCTTTCTCGTACAATGAGCAGTTCTTC. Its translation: CASSPFSYNEQFF.

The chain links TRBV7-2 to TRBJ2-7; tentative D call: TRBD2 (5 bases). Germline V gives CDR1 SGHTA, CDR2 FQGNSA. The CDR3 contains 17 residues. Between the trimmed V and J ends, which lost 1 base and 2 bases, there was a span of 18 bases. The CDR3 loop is CASSLEGGLGLTYEQYF. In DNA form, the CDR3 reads TGTGCCAGCAGCTTAGAGGGCGGGCTTGGGTTAACCTACGAGCAGTACTTC.

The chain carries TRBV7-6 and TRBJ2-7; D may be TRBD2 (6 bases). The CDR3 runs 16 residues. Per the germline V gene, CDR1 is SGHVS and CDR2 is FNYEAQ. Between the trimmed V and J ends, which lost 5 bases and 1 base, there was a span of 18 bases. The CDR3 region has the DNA TGTGCCAGCAGCCCAATGGGGCGGGAAAGGTCCTACGAGCAGTACTTC. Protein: CASSPMGRERSYEQYF.

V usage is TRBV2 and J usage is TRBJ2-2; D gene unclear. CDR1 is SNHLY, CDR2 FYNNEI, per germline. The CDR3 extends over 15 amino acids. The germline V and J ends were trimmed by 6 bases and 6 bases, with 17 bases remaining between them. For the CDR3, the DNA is TGTGCCAGCAGGAAGCTTGGTTCAGGTGCCGGGGAGCTGTTTTTT. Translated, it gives CASRKLGSGAGELFF.

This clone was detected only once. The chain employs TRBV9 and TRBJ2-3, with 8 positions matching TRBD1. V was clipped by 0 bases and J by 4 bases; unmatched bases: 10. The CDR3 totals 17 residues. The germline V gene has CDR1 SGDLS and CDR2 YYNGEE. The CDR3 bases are TGTGCCAGCAGCGTAGGGACAGGGAATACGGATCCAGATACGCAGTATTTT. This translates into CASSVGTGNTDPDTQYF.

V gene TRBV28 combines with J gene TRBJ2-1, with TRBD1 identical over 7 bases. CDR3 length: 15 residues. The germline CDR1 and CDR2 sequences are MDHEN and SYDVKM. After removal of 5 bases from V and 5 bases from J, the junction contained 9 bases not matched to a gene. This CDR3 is CASSAGTVTDNEQFF. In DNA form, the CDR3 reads TGTGCCAGCAGTGCCGGGACAGTTACCGACAATGAGCAGTTCTTC.

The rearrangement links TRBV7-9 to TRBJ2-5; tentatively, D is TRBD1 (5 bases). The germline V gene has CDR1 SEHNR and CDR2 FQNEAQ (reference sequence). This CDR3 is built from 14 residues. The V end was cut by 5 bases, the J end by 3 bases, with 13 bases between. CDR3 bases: TGTGCCAGCAGCCGGATGGGCAGGGAAGAGACCCAGTACTTC. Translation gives CASSRMGREETQYF.

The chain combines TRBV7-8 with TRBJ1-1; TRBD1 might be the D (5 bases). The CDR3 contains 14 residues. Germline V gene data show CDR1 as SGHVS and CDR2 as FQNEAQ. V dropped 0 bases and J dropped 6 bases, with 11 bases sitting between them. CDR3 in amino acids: CASSLAGRAPEAFF. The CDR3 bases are TGTGCCAGCAGCTTAGCTGGCAGGGCCCCTGAAGCTTTCTTT.

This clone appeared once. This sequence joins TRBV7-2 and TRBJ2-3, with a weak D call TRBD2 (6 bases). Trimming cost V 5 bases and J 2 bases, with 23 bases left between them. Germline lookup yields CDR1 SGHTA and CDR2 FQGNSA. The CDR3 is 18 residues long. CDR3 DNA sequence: TGTGCCAGCAGCGCGATTGGGGTTAGCGGCCCCCTCACAGATACGCAGTATTTT. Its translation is CASSAIGVSGPLTDTQYF. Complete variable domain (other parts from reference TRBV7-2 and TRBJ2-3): GAGVSQSPSNKVTEKGKDVELRCDPISGHTALYWYRQSLGQGLEFLIYFQGNSAPDKSGLPSDRFSAERTGGSVSTLTIQRTQQEDSAVYLCASSAIGVSGPLTDTQYFGPGTRLTVL.

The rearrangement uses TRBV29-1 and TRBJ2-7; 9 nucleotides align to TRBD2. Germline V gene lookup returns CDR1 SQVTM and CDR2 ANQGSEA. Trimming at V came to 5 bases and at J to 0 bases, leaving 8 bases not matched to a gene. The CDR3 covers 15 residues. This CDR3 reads CSVKITSGPSYEQYF. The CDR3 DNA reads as TGCAGCGTTAAAATCACTAGCGGGCCCTCCTACGAGCAGTACTTC.

The CDR3 sequence is CASSQTRLRTSGSHEQYF. CDR3 DNA sequence: TGTGCCAGCAGCCAAACTCGCCTTCGGACTAGCGGGAGCCACGAGCAGTACTTC. This chain joins TRBV16 and TRBJ2-7; 13 bases line up with TRBD2. Losses at the gene ends were 2 bases for V and 5 bases for J; bases not matched to a gene: 12. Germline CDR1 is KGHSY and CDR2 is FQNENV. The CDR3 contains 18 residues.

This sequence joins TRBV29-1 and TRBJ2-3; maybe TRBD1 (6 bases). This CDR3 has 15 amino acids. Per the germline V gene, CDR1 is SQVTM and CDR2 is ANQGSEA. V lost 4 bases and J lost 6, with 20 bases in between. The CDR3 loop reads CSVVGHWGPGDTQYF. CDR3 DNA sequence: TGCAGCGTTGTGGGACACTGGGGCCCCGGGGATACGCAGTATTTT.

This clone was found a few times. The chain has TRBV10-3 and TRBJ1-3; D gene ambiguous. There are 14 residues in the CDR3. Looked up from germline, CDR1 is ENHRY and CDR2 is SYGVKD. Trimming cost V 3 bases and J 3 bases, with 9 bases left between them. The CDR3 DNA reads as TGTGCCATCAGTGAAGCGGGATTTGGAAACACCATATATTTT. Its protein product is CAISEAGFGNTIYF.

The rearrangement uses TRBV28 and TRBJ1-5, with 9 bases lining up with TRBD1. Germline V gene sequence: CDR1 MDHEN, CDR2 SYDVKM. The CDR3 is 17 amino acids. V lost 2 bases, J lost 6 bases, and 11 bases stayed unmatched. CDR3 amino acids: CASSLPGGGQGFQPQHF. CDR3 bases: TGTGCCAGCAGTTTACCAGGAGGTGGACAGGGGTTTCAGCCCCAGCATTTT. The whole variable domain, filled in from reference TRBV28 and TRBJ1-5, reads DVKVTQSSRYLVKRTGEKVFLECVQDMDHENMFWYRQDPGLGLRLIYFSYDVKMKEKGDIPEGYSVSREKKERFSLILESASTNQTSMYLCASSLPGGGQGFQPQHFGDGTRLSIL.

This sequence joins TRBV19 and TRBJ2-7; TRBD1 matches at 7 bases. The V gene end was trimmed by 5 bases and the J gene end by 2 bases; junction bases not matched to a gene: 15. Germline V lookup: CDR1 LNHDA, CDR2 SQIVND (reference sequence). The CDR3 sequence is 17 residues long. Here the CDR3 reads CASSWKQGTTSPYEQYF. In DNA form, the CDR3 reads TGTGCCAGTAGTTGGAAACAGGGGACCACGAGCCCCTACGAGCAGTACTTC.